The TCR beta chain under discussion was sequenced for a study of response to subunit inactivated influenza vaccine. Each CDR3 protein gets one entry after TCRdb re-called the RT-PCR reads with MiXCR. The repertoire holds some 550,000 distinct CDR3 sequences, approximately 22% seen once, with 2.5% to 3.5% in the top ten. For this clonotype: Antigen unknown.

Overall study findings and caveats: New T cells are recruited in small numbers by each seasonal influenza vaccination, according to the authors' suggestion.

The V gene's germline CDR1 is DFQATT and CDR2 SNEGSKA (reference sequence). The CDR3 has 15 amino acids. Trimming cost V 6 bases and J 7 bases; bases outside gene matches: 9. A further study also used this sample, focusing on T cells expressing NK-cell markers. That work states: For TCR beta, cDNA was produced by 5'RACE template switching with UMIs. It was sorted CD3+CD56+NKG2C+, CD3+CD56+NKG2C- and CD3+CD56-NKG2C+ T cells that supplied the TCR beta repertoires. One observes that, in several donors, these clonotypes were also the leading ones within the CD3+CD56-NKG2C+ fraction.

Here the sequenced sample was CD4+ T cells sorted from PBMCs, taken 11 to 12 days after vaccination. V gene TRBV20-1 combines with J gene TRBJ2-2; 12 bases map to TRBD2. This clonotype originated in a man over 45 who received an inactivated influenza vaccine. In DNA, the CDR3 is TGCAGTGCCAGACTAGCGGGAGCGGATGTCGGGGAGCTGTTTTTT. This encodes CSARLAGADVGELFF.